This T cell receptor (beta chain) was retrieved from a study of blood T cell repertoires in COVID-19. At the level of the study: Sample material is recorded as cDNA or gDNA derived from T cells, B-cell-depleted T cells, or PBMCs.

The germline gives CDR1 SGHDN, CDR2 FVKESK. The CDR3 has 15 residues. Trimming left V 1 base short and J 1 base short, with 10 bases between. Generated by immunoSEQ multiplex PCR, the TCRdb table keeps only in-frame clones and is missing some. The sample shows 200,000 to 250,000 clones, 88% of them seen only once. The chain has TRBV14 and TRBJ1-1; TRBD1 is a possible D gene (5 bases). This clonotype originated in a woman in her 30s who had recovered from COVID-19. Material: PBMCs or T cells enriched from blood (not recorded which). CDR3 residues: CASSQVRTKNTEAFF. CDR3 DNA: TGTGCCAGCAGCCAAGTTCGGACAAAGAACACTGAAGCTTTCTTT.